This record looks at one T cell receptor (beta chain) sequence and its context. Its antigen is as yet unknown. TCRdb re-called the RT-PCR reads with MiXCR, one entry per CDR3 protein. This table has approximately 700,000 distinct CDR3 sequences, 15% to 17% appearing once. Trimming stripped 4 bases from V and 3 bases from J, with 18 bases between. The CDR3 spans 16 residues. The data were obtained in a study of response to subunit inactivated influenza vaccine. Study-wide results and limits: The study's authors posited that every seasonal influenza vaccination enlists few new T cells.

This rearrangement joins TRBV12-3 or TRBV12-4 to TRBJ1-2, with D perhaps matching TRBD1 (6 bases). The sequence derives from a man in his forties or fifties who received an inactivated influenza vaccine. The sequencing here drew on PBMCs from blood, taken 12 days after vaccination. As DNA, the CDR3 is TGTGCCAGCAGTTCGCGAAAAAGGGGGATCGACTATGGCTACACCTTC. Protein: CASSSRKRGIDYGYTF.